This T cell receptor beta chain comes out of a study of T cells in Graves' hyperthyroidism and ophthalmopathy. Across the whole study: It was at initial diagnosis, before any treatment, that peripheral blood was collected.

The study excluded patients with uncontrolled infection, other autoimmune disease, pregnancy or lactation. Isolation of PBMCs was performed on around 10 ml fresh peripheral blood. The table lists this clonotype with a count of one. Its antigen is currently unknown. Amplification of TCR beta CDR3 regions was performed using RNA transcripts as template. RT-PCR in the first round (using the HTBI primer set) targeted the TCR CDR3. TCRdb re-called the multiplex PCR reads through MiXCR, storing one row per CDR3 protein. The data contain roughly 240,000 distinct CDR3 sequences, approximately 25% of them singletons. CDR3 length: 16 residues. V lost 4 bases, J lost 7 bases, and 19 bases lay in between. The V gene's germline CDR1 is MGHDK and CDR2 SYGVNS. General study points: The blood repertoire included most of the expanded thyroid clonotypes above 0.001.

The rearrangement links TRBV25-1 to TRBJ2-2; possible D gene TRBD2, 6 bases. The sequence was obtained from a middle-aged woman with Graves' ophthalmopathy. Material for sequencing was blood. The CDR3 DNA reads as TGTGCCAGCAGTGGAAGGGACTCACTGGCTCTCGGGGAGCTGTTTTTT. It codes for CASSGRDSLALGELFF.